The source of this T cell receptor (beta chain) is a study of cytomegalovirus exposure and HLA in healthy donors. About the study: Out of roughly 170 million T cells, an earlier analysis found some 120 million unique TCR beta sequences in total.

V gave up 7 bases and J gave up 9 bases; unmatched junction bases: 12. This CDR3 comprises 15 residues. Germline assignment: CDR1 SGHRS and CDR2 YFSETQ. Primers for the PCR totalled 60 Vbeta and 13 Jbeta. Only in-frame clones appear in the TCRdb table, and some are missing; sequencing was by immunoSEQ multiplex PCR. The repertoire consists of fewer than 120,000 clones, with approximately 79% occurring once and the leading ten covering about 6.8%. Overall study findings and caveats: The investigators catalogued about 170 TCR beta chains as cytomegalovirus-associated. Researchers reported in a later analysis that a missense DCLRE1C variant was tied to TCR beta V- and J-gene trimming.

This clone was observed once. Its cognate antigen is unknown. Sequenced sample: PBMCs. The receptor's source is a young man in good health and CMV-seropositive. The chain carries TRBV5-1 and TRBJ2-5; 13 positions agree with TRBD2. The CDR3 sequence: CASQLAGGPGEAQYF. As DNA, the CDR3 is TGCGCCAGCCAACTAGCGGGGGGGCCGGGGGAGGCCCAGTACTTC.